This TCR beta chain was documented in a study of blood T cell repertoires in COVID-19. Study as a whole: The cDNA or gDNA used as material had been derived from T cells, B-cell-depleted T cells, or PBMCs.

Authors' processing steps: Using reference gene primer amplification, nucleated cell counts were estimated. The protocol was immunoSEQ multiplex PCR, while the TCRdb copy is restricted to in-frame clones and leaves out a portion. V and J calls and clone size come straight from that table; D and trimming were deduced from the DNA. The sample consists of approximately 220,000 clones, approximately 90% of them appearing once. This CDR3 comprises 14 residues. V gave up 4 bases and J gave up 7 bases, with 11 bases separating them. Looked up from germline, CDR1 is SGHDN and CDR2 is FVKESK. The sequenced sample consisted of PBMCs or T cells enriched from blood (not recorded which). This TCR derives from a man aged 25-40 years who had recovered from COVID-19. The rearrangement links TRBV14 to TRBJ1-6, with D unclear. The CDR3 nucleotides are TGTGCCAGCAGCCCCCCGACTCCGAATTCACCCCTCCACTTT. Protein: CASSPPTPNSPLHF.